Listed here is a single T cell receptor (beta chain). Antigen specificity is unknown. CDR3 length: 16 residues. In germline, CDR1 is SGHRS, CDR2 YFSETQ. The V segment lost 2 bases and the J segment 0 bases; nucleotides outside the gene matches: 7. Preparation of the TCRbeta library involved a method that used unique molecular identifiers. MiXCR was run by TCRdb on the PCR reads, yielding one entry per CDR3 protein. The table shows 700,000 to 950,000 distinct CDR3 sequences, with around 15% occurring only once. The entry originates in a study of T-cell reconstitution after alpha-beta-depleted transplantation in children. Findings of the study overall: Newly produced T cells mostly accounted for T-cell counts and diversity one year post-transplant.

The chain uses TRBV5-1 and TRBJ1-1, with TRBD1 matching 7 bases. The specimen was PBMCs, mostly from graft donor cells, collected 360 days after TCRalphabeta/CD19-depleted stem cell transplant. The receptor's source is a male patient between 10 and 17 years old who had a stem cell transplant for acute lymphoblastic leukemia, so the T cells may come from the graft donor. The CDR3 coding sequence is TGCGCCAGCAGCTTTGTACGACAGGGATTGAACACTGAAGCTTTCTTT. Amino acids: CASSFVRQGLNTEAFF.